This passage covers 16 T cell receptor beta chains from one sample sequenced in a study of multiple sclerosis patients with progressive multifocal leukoencephalopathy. Time point noted: before natalizumab initiation. Profiled with immunoSEQ multiplex PCR; TCRdb holds only in-frame clones, not every one. The table includes some 30,000 clones, approximately 91% detected once. Sequencing was carried out using PBMCs. The receptors were sampled from a human donor with multiple sclerosis.

This chain uses TRBV6-6 with TRBJ1-1; D remains ambiguous. Trimming took off 10 bases at V and 7 bases at J, with 10 bases between the two ends. In germline, CDR1 is MNHNY, CDR2 SVGAGI (reference sequence). This CDR3 has 10 residues. The CDR3 nucleotides read TGTGCCACCCGGGAGATTGAAGCTTTCTTT. Residues: CATREIEAFF.

This rearrangement joins TRBV4-2 to TRBJ2-7, with 9 bases matching TRBD2. V lost 2 bases and J lost 3; bases outside the gene matches: 5. Germline lookup yields CDR1 LGHNA and CDR2 YNFKEQ. CDR3 size: 15 residues. DNA for the CDR3: TGTGCCAGCAGCCAAAATAGCGGGAGCGGCTACGAGCAGTACTTC. Translating gives CASSQNSGSGYEQYF.

This chain joins TRBV9 and TRBJ2-7, with a tentative D call TRBD1 (5 bases). The CDR3 length is 14 residues. The V end was cut by 0 bases, the J end by 3 bases, with 10 bases between. From germline, CDR1 is SGDLS and CDR2 YYNGEE. CDR3 DNA sequence: TGTGCCAGCAGCGTAGGGGCAGGGATCTACGAGCAGTACTTC. Translated: CASSVGAGIYEQYF.

The chain carries TRBV6-5 and TRBJ1-1; 7 positions agree with TRBD1. Germline V gene data show CDR1 as MNHEY and CDR2 as SVGAGI. V was clipped by 9 bases and J by 3 bases; unmatched bases: 7. This CDR3 has 13 residues. The CDR3 protein is CASRSTGDTEAFF. The DNA of the CDR3 is TGTGCCAGTCGTTCCACAGGGGACACTGAAGCTTTCTTT.

The chain is built from TRBV9 and TRBJ2-5; D is possibly TRBD2 (5 bases). The CDR3 is 17 residues long. V dropped 0 bases and J dropped 3 bases, with 18 bases sitting between them. Germline V gives CDR1 SGDLS, CDR2 YYNGEE. This chain's CDR3 is CASSVDPSEGVKETQYF. The CDR3 bases are TGTGCCAGCAGCGTAGACCCTAGTGAGGGAGTGAAAGAGACCCAGTACTTC.

This chain links TRBV19 with TRBJ2-6; D is uncertain. This CDR3 comprises 17 residues. Germline assignment: CDR1 LNHDA and CDR2 SQIVND (reference sequence). V lost 2 bases and J lost 3, with 14 bases in between. CDR3 nucleotides: TGTGCCAGTAGTATACAATTAGCCCTAGGTGGGGCCAACGTCCTGACTTTC. This codes for CASSIQLALGGANVLTF.

The rearrangement joins TRBV5-5 to TRBJ2-1; D gene uncertain. Germline values: CDR1 SGHKS, CDR2 YYEKEE (reference sequence). Between the trimmed V and J ends, which lost 4 bases and 5 bases, there was a span of 7 bases. This CDR3 spans 12 amino acids. The CDR3 here is CASSLAHNEQFF. DNA for the CDR3: TGTGCCAGCAGCCTTGCCCACAATGAGCAGTTCTTC.

CDR3 DNA: TGTGCCAGCAGCTCTGGTCGGTACAGGGACAGGGAAAAACTGTTTTTT. Translating it yields CASSSGRYRDREKLFF. V gene TRBV11-2 combines with J gene TRBJ1-4; 8 bases fit TRBD1. The V gene end was trimmed by 4 bases and the J gene end by 8 bases; junction bases not matched to a gene: 12. The germline gives CDR1 SGHAT, CDR2 FQNNGV. This CDR3 comprises 16 residues. Filled out from reference TRBV11-2 and TRBJ1-4, the complete variable domain reads EAGVAQSPRYKIIEKRQSVAFWCNPISGHATLYWYQQILGQGPKLLIQFQNNGVVDDSQLPKDRFSAERLKGVDSTLKIQPAKLEDSAVYLCASSSGRYRDREKLFFGSGTQLSVL.

The chain is built from TRBV7-2 and TRBJ1-1, with 9 bases aligning to TRBD1. V was pared by 3 bases and J by 4 bases, with 12 bases of the junction left unmatched. CDR1 and CDR2 (germline): SGHTA, FQGNSA. The length of the CDR3 is 17 residues. CDR3 nucleotide sequence: TGTGCCAGCAGCTTGCGTCGGGTAGGGACAGGGTCCACTGAAGCTTTCTTT. This codes for CASSLRRVGTGSTEAFF.

The chain has TRBV29-1 and TRBJ1-3, with no clear D. Germline CDR1 SQVTM, CDR2 ANQGSEA. The CDR3 extends over 12 amino acids. The CDR3: CRADGSGNTIYF. As DNA, the CDR3 is TGCAGGGCCGACGGCTCTGGAAACACCATATATTTT. The entire variable domain, with the rest obtained from reference TRBV29-1 and TRBJ1-3, is as follows: SAVISQKPSRDICQRGTSLTIQCQVDSQVTMMFWYRQQPGQSLTLIATANQGSEATYESGFVIDKFPISRPNLTFSTLTVSNMSPEDSSIYLCRADGSGNTIYFGEGSWLTVV.

CDR3 nucleotide sequence: TGTGCCAGCAGACTCCTGGGTGGGAGAGCTTTCTTT. Protein product: CASRLLGGRAFF. The V and J genes are TRBV11-2 and TRBJ1-1; D remains unclear. Trimming pared 6 bases from V and 10 bases from J, leaving 15 bases between. Germline CDR1 SGHAT, CDR2 FQNNGV. The CDR3 length is 12 residues.

The chain couples TRBV7-8 to TRBJ2-3; no clear D. The V end lost 2 bases, the J end lost 2 bases, and 2 bases lay between the germline ends. CDR1 is SGHVS, CDR2 FQNEAQ, per germline. This CDR3 is built from 12 residues. CDR3 sequence: CASSLSTDTQYF. Written as DNA, the CDR3 is TGTGCCAGCAGCTTATCCACAGATACGCAGTATTTT.

The sample holds a few counts of this clone. This chain joins TRBV19 and TRBJ1-5; D not resolved. The length of the CDR3 is 13 residues. Germline CDR1 reads LNHDA; CDR2 reads SQIVND (reference sequence). Trimming stripped 7 bases from V and 3 bases from J, with 10 bases between. CDR3 coding DNA: TGTGCCAGTACGGACGCGAACAATCAGCCCCAGCATTTT. Encoded protein: CASTDANNQPQHF.

V and J are TRBV25-1 and TRBJ2-2; D is ambiguous. The length of the CDR3 is 15 residues. Germline V gene data show CDR1 as MGHDK and CDR2 as SYGVNS. V lost 2 bases and J lost 5, with 12 bases in between. CDR3 DNA sequence: TGTGCCAGCAGTGAAATAGGTATTTCGACCGGGGAGCTGTTTTTT. Its protein product is CASSEIGISTGELFF.

V and J are TRBV19 and TRBJ1-1; D gene ambiguous. Trimming shortened V by 4 bases and J by 2 bases, and 8 bases separated the two germline ends. This CDR3 contains 13 residues. Germline CDR1 reads LNHDA; CDR2 reads SQIVND (reference sequence). This chain's CDR3 is CASSTGVNTEAFF. The CDR3 DNA sequence: TGTGCCAGTAGTACAGGAGTTAACACTGAAGCTTTCTTT.

This sequence joins TRBV7-8 and TRBJ1-1; unclear D gene. The CDR3 loop spans 14 amino acids. The germline gives CDR1 SGHVS, CDR2 FQNEAQ. Trimming left V 0 bases short and J 5 bases short, with 10 bases between. CDR3 sequence: CASSLAVPGTEAFF. In DNA form, the CDR3 reads TGTGCCAGCAGCTTAGCGGTGCCGGGGACTGAAGCTTTCTTT.